This entry is about one TCR beta chain. This specimen comes from a study of control samples from healthy donors and cancer patients. Trimming removed 3 bases at V and 0 bases at J, with 9 bases between. The CDR3 sequence is 15 residues long. The germline gives CDR1 SGHAT, CDR2 FQDESV (reference sequence). Sequenced by immunoSEQ multiplex PCR; TCRdb stores in-frame clones only, minus some. Of roughly 100,000 clones in the sample, more than 85% were seen once. The sequenced material came from blood. The receptor was isolated from a woman aged 25 to 39 in good health. This chain connects TRBV11-1 to TRBJ1-3; D uncertain. Here the CDR3 DNA reads TGTGCCAGCAGCTTGCGACTGAACTCTGGAAACACCATATATTTT. Encoded protein: CASSLRLNSGNTIYF. Full variable domain (remainder filled in from reference TRBV11-1 and TRBJ1-3): EAEVAQSPRYKITEKSQAVAFWCDPISGHATLYWYRQILGQGPELLVQFQDESVVDDSQLPKDRFSAERLKGVDSTLKIQPAELGDSAMYLCASSLRLNSGNTIYFGEGSWLTVV.